This TCR beta chain was sequenced for a study of T cells in Graves' hyperthyroidism and ophthalmopathy. Concerning this clonotype: What it recognizes is unknown.

A patient was excluded if there was uncontrolled infection, other autoimmune disease, pregnancy or lactation. This CDR3 region has 16 residues. The ends lost 2 bases at V and 4 bases at J; junction bases unmatched: 7. Germline CDR1 is SGHTA and CDR2 is FQGTGA. Researchers amplified the TCR beta CDR3 regions from RNA transcripts. Carried out on the TCR CDR3, a first-round RT-PCR used the HTBI primer set. TCRdb passed the multiplex PCR reads through MiXCR, listing each CDR3 protein once. Of around 600,000 distinct CDR3 sequences listed, about 45% are singletons. Study-level findings and limits: Before onset, by a median of approximately 6.8 months, the model predicted ophthalmopathy. Classification by a 13 V-J model distinguished ophthalmopathy from stable hyperthyroidism. In blood, most of the thyroid clonotypes expanded above 0.001 were also present.

The chain has TRBV7-3 and TRBJ1-4, with 7 bases that match TRBD1. The source is an adult man with Graves' disease, either hyperthyroidism or ophthalmopathy (not recorded which). Sequenced: peripheral blood or thyroid tissue (not recorded which). The CDR3 coding sequence is TGTGCCAGCAGCTTAGATCAGTACAGGGGTAATGAAAAACTGTTTTTT. Amino acids: CASSLDQYRGNEKLFF.